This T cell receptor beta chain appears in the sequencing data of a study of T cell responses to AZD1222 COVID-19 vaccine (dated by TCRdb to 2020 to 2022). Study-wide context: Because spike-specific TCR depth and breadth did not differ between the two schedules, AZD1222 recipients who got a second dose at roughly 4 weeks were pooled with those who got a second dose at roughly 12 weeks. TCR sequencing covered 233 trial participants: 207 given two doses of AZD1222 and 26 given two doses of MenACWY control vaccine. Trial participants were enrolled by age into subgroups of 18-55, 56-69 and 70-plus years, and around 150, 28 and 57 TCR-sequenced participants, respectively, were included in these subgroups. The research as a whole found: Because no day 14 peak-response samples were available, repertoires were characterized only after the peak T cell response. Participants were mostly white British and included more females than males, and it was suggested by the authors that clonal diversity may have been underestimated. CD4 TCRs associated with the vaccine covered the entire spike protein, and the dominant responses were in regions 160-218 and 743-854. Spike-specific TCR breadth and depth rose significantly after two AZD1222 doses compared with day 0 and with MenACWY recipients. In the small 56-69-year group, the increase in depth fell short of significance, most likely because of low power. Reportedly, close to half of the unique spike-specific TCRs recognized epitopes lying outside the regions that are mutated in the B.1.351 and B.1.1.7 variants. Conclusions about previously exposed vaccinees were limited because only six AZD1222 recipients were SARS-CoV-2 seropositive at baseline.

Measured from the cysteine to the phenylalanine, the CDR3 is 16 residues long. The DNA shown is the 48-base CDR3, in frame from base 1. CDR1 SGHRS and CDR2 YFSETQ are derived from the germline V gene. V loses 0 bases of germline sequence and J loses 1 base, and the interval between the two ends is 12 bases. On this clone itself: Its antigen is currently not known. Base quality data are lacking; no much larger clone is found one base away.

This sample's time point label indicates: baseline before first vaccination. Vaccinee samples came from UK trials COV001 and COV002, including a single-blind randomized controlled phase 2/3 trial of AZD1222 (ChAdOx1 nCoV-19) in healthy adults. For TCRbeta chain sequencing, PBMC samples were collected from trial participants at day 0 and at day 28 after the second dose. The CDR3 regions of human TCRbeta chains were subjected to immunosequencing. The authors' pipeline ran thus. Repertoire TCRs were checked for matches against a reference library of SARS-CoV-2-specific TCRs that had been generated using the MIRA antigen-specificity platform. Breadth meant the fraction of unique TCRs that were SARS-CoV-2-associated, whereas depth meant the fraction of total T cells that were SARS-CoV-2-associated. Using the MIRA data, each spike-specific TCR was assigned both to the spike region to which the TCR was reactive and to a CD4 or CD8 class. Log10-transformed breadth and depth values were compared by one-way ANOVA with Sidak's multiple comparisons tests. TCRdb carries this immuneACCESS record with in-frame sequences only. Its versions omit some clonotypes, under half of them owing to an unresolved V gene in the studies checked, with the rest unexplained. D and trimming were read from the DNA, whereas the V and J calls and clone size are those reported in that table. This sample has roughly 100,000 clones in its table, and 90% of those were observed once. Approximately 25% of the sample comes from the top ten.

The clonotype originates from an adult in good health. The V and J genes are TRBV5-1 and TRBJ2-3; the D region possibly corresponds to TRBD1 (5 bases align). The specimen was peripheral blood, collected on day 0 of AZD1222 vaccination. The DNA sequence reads TGCGCCAGCAGCTTGGCCGTCAGGGCCGGCACAGATACGCAGTATTTT. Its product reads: CASSLAVRAGTDTQYF.